This passage covers 16 T cell receptor beta chains from one sample sequenced in a study of CD8 T cells in Susac syndrome. An input of about 0.5 to 1 ug of RNA was subjected to reverse transcription using random hexamers. TCRdb re-derived calls from the immunoSEQ multiplex PCR reads in MiXCR, one entry per CDR3 protein. There are over 200,000 distinct CDR3 sequences in the sample; about 95% occur only once, and 0.082% lies in the top ten. Material for sequencing was CD4+ T cells from PBMCs. These receptors were collected from a human donor with multiple sclerosis.

The J gene is TRBJ1-5, the V gene TRBV7-9, with 10 bases fitting TRBD1. Germline values: CDR1 SEHNR, CDR2 FQNEAQ (reference sequence). V shed 5 bases and J 2 bases; nucleotides not matched to a gene: 6. This CDR3 comprises 16 residues. The DNA for the CDR3 is TGTGCCAGCAGCCGAGGAGGGACAGGGGGCAATCAGCCCCAGCATTTT. Translated: CASSRGGTGGNQPQHF.

The gene calls are TRBV6-6 and TRBJ2-5; D remains ambiguous. Germline assignment: CDR1 MNHNY and CDR2 SVGAGI (reference sequence). The CDR3 loop spans 14 amino acids. Trimming removed 5 bases from V and 1 base from J, with 11 bases in between. The CDR3 sequence is CASSHPRSQETQYF. Written as DNA, the CDR3 is TGTGCCAGCAGTCATCCCCGGAGCCAAGAGACCCAGTACTTC.

CDR3 sequence: CATSRAVGIQYF. DNA for the CDR3: TGTGCCACCAGCAGAGCCGTCGGCATTCAGTACTTC. The rearrangement joins TRBV15 to TRBJ2-4; unclear D gene. The length of the CDR3 is 12 residues. With 1 base removed from V and 9 bases from J, the gap between germline ends came to 7 bases. Germline lookup yields CDR1 LNHNV and CDR2 YYDKDF (reference sequence).

This chain joins TRBV5-4 and TRBJ2-7; 10 bases match TRBD1. The CDR3 extends over 15 amino acids. V was clipped by 2 bases and J by 0 bases; unmatched bases: 2. Germline V gene sequence: CDR1 SGHNT, CDR2 YYREEE (reference sequence). As DNA, the CDR3 is TGTGCCAGCAGCTTCGGACAGGGGGACTCCTACGAGCAGTACTTC. Translation gives CASSFGQGDSYEQYF.

The J gene is TRBJ1-2, the V gene TRBV27, with a possible D match to TRBD1 (6 bases). The germline V and J ends were trimmed by 6 bases and 8 bases, with 13 bases remaining between them. Looked up from germline, CDR1 is MNHEY and CDR2 is SMNVEV (reference sequence). This CDR3 contains 12 residues. CDR3 residues: CASSQQGYGYTF. DNA of the CDR3: TGTGCCAGCAGCCAACAGGGTTACGGCTACACCTTC.

The genes are TRBV29-1 and TRBJ2-6, with 9 positions matching TRBD2. CDR1 is SQVTM and CDR2 is ANQGSEA in the germline V gene. Trimming cost V 4 bases and J 3 bases; bases outside gene matches: 10. CDR3 size: 17 residues. The CDR3 sequence is CSVGYGAGGHGANVLTF. In DNA form, the CDR3 reads TGCAGCGTTGGTTACGGTGCGGGGGGGCATGGGGCCAACGTCCTGACTTTC.

This clonotype was recorded only once. The gene calls are TRBV7-9 and TRBJ1-4, with a possible D match to TRBD1 (6 bases). The CDR3 is made up of 15 amino acids. The V end was cut by 0 bases, the J end by 4 bases, with 9 bases between. Germline V lookup: CDR1 SEHNR, CDR2 FQNEAQ (reference sequence). As DNA, the CDR3 is TGTGCCAGCAGCTTAGCGCAGGGGTTTAATGAAAAACTGTTTTTT. Protein product: CASSLAQGFNEKLFF.

The rearrangement uses TRBV3-1 and TRBJ2-7; 8 bases agree with TRBD2. The CDR3 sequence is 16 residues long. After removal of 4 bases from V and 3 bases from J, the junction contained 11 bases not matched to a gene. Germline-derived CDR1 and CDR2 are LGHDT and YNNKEL (reference sequence). Written as DNA, the CDR3 is TGTGCCAGCAGCCGCGGAGGAGCGGGGGAGTTCTACGAGCAGTACTTC. Protein sequence: CASSRGGAGEFYEQYF.

The V call is TRBV4-1, the J call TRBJ1-2; D gene uncertain. Per the germline V gene, CDR1 is MGHRA and CDR2 is YSYEKL. V lost 3 bases and J lost 0, with 11 bases in between. The CDR3 is made up of 15 amino acids. The CDR3 sequence: CASSHDRLANYGYTF. CDR3 in DNA: TGCGCCAGCAGCCATGACCGACTTGCTAACTATGGCTACACCTTC.

V usage is TRBV27 and J usage is TRBJ2-1; D is possibly TRBD1 (5 bases). The CDR3 contains 13 residues. Germline V gives CDR1 MNHEY, CDR2 SMNVEV (reference sequence). V lost 3 bases and J lost 16, with 19 bases in between. The CDR3 sequence is CASSFSVQVVKFF. Written as DNA, the CDR3 is TGTGCCAGCAGTTTCTCAGTACAGGTAGTGAAATTCTTC.

The chain employs TRBV5-6 and TRBJ2-6; D not resolved. This CDR3 has 13 amino acids. Trimming stripped 0 bases from V and 13 bases from J, with 11 bases between. Looked up from germline, CDR1 is SGHDT and CDR2 is YYEEEE. Written as DNA, the CDR3 is TGTGCCAGCAGCTTGGACACCGCGCCTGTCCTGACTTTC. Its translation is CASSLDTAPVLTF.

In this sample, this clonotype turned up a few times. V is TRBV20-1 and J is TRBJ2-3; D remains unclear. Germline-derived CDR1 and CDR2 are DFQATT and SNEGSKA (reference sequence). The CDR3 spans 10 residues. Between the trimmed V and J ends, which lost 1 base and 6 bases, there was a span of 2 bases. The CDR3 reads CSARVDTQYF. CDR3 coding DNA: TGCAGTGCTAGAGTGGATACGCAGTATTTT.

The chain uses TRBV20-1 and TRBJ2-5; no firm D call. CDR3 length: 11 amino acids. Deletions cut 4 bases from V and 0 bases from J, with 3 bases between. Germline CDR1 and CDR2: DFQATT and SNEGSKA (reference sequence). The CDR3: CSATDQETQYF. CDR3 DNA: TGCAGTGCTACTGACCAAGAGACCCAGTACTTC.

The chain couples TRBV7-9 to TRBJ2-5; a possible D gene is TRBD2 (6 bases). V was pared by 1 base and J by 4 bases, with 13 bases between. The V gene's germline CDR1 is SEHNR and CDR2 FQNEAQ (reference sequence). This CDR3 spans 15 amino acids. CDR3 in amino acids: CASSLDLAGLETQYF. In DNA form, the CDR3 reads TGTGCCAGCAGCTTAGACCTGGCGGGGCTAGAGACCCAGTACTTC.

The chain is built from TRBV5-6 and TRBJ2-3, with D uncertain. The CDR3 spans 13 residues. The germline V and J ends were trimmed by 1 base and 2 bases, with 5 bases remaining between them. Germline CDR1 is SGHDT and CDR2 is YYEEEE. The chain's CDR3 is CASSLTNTDTQYF. The CDR3 nucleotides read TGTGCCAGCAGCTTGACCAACACAGATACGCAGTATTTT.

The V and J genes are TRBV30 and TRBJ2-3; D ambiguous. Germline V gene sequence: CDR1 GTSNPN, CDR2 SVGIG (reference sequence). Trimming stripped 3 bases from V and 6 bases from J, with 10 bases between. The CDR3 contains 12 residues. The CDR3 DNA is TGTGCCTGGAGCGGGCTCTTGGATACGCAGTATTTT. This gives the protein CAWSGLLDTQYF. The full variable domain, completed using reference TRBV30 and TRBJ2-3, is SQTIHQWPATLVQPVGSPLSLECTVEGTSNPNLYWYRQAAGRGLQLLFYSVGIGQISSEVPQNLSASRPQDRQFILSSKKLLLSDSGFYLCAWSGLLDTQYFGPGTRLTVL.